Listed here are 20 T cell receptor beta chains from one sample, sequenced in a study of sequential checkpoint blockade in melanoma. The table came from immunoSEQ multiplex PCR; TCRdb's copy has only in-frame clones and leaves some out. The sample carries 3,500 to 4,500 clones, roughly a third recorded once. Treatment described: randomized to nivolumab then ipilimumab (arm A) or the reverse (arm B). The source was tumor tissue (inferred from file names), collected from a patient given nivolumab and ipilimumab in sequence. These receptors came from a human donor with melanoma.

The chain recombines TRBV15 with TRBJ2-2; 9 bases are shared with TRBD2. This CDR3 spans 15 amino acids. CDR1 is LNHNV and CDR2 is YYDKDF in the germline V gene (reference sequence). V lost 6 bases to trimming and J lost 0 bases; unmatched junction nucleotides: 2. The DNA of the CDR3 is TGTGCCACCAGACTAGCGGGCGCGAACACCGGGGAGCTGTTTTTT. Amino acid sequence: CATRLAGANTGELFF.

This chain connects TRBV12-2 to TRBJ2-3; TRBD2, as called in the table, went unchecked against the DNA. TRBV12-2 is shown as a pseudogene. This CDR3 comprises 15 residues. The CDR3: CATTAGGLPWDTQYF. The CDR3 DNA sequence: TGTGCCACAACTGCCGGCGGTCTCCCCTGGGATACGCAGTATTTT.

The chain recombines TRBV6-8 with TRBJ2-7, with D possibly called TRBD1 or TRBD2 (5 bases each). V shed 2 bases and J shed 2 bases, with 16 bases lying between them. The length of the CDR3 is 16 residues. The germline CDR1 and CDR2 sequences are MNHGY and SAAAGT. The CDR3, as DNA: TGTGCCAGCAGTTACAACGAGGGGCTGCCCCCCTACGAGCAGTACTTC. It codes for CASSYNEGLPPYEQYF.

This clone was seen a few times. The chain links TRBV5-1 to TRBJ1-1, with TRBD1 identical over 9 bases. This CDR3 contains 14 residues. Germline V lookup: CDR1 SGHRS, CDR2 YFSETQ. The junction had 5 bases not matched to a gene; V was cut back by 4 bases and J by 4 bases. The CDR3 nucleotides read TGCGCCAGCAGCCAACAGACAGGGGGCACTGAAGCTTTCTTT. It is translated as CASSQQTGGTEAFF.

This chain connects TRBV5-1 to TRBJ2-3; a possible D gene is TRBD2 (6 bases). The CDR3 runs to 17 residues. The ends were cut back, 2 bases at V and 1 base at J, with 17 bases in the middle. Germline CDR1 and CDR2: SGHRS and YFSETQ. CDR3 nucleotide sequence: TGCGCCAGCAGCTTCATCAGTAGCGGACCGGGCACAGATACGCAGTATTTT. Translating it yields CASSFISSGPGTDTQYF.

There are a few counts of this clone. The gene calls are TRBV28 and TRBJ2-1, with 7 bases that match TRBD2. The V segment lost 5 bases and the J segment 6 bases; nucleotides outside the gene matches: 13. Germline values: CDR1 MDHEN, CDR2 SYDVKM. There are 16 residues in the CDR3. CDR3 DNA sequence: TGTGCCAGCAGTCCGTTGGACGGACTAGGCTCCAATGAGCAGTTCTTC. Translating gives CASSPLDGLGSNEQFF.

There are a few counts of this clone. The chain joins TRBV11-3 to TRBJ1-1; D might be TRBD1 (6 bases). The CDR3 is 15 residues long. V lost 5 bases, J lost 7 bases, and 20 bases lay in between. CDR1 is SGHNT and CDR2 is YENEEA in the germline V gene. The DNA of the CDR3 is TGTGCCAGCAGCGGACGGACAGCCGAATCAATTGAAGCTTTCTTT. It is translated as CASSGRTAESIEAFF.

This clone came up a few times. V and J are TRBV5-1 and TRBJ1-4; 10 bases are a match to TRBD1. Unmatched junction bases numbered 17, after V lost 3 bases and J lost 6 bases. The germline CDR1 and CDR2 sequences are SGHRS and YFSETQ. The CDR3 runs 19 residues. The CDR3 DNA is TGCGCCAGCAGCTCCGACACCGGGACAGGGGCCCCTTCGGATGAAAAACTGTTTTTT. Protein sequence: CASSSDTGTGAPSDEKLFF.

This clone is labeled medium-sized. The chain uses TRBV9 and TRBJ1-1; perhaps TRBD1 as D (5 bases). CDR1 and CDR2 from the germline V gene are SGDLS and YYNGEE. Deletions cut 0 bases from V and 6 bases from J, with 12 bases between. CDR3 length: 14 amino acids. The CDR3 region is CASSVGNEGAEAFF. DNA for the CDR3: TGTGCCAGCAGCGTAGGGAACGAAGGGGCTGAAGCTTTCTTT.

The chain combines TRBV5-1 with TRBJ2-3; 8 positions match TRBD2. CDR1 is SGHRS and CDR2 is YFSETQ in the germline V gene. This CDR3 has 15 residues. J was trimmed by 0 bases and V by 2 bases; bases with no gene match: 2. The CDR3 DNA is TGCGCCAGCAGCTTAGGCGGGAGGAGCACAGATACGCAGTATTTT. Translation gives CASSLGGRSTDTQYF.

Only a few counts were recorded for this clone. V and J are TRBV6-8 and TRBJ2-1; TRBD2 matches 10 bases. This CDR3 comprises 13 residues. V was pared by 2 bases and J by 9 bases, with 1 base of the junction left unmatched. CDR1 MNHGY and CDR2 SAAAGT come from the germline V gene. CDR3 nucleotides: TGTGCCAGCAGTTACCTAGCGGGAGCTGAGCAGTTCTTC. Its translation: CASSYLAGAEQFF.

The V gene is TRBV6-8, the J gene TRBJ1-2, with D possibly matching TRBD1 (6 bases). CDR3 size: 15 residues. V was clipped by 7 bases and J by 3 bases, with 18 bases between them. In germline, CDR1 is MNHGY, CDR2 SAAAGT. The CDR3 DNA sequence: TGTGCCAGCACTGAATCGAGGGGGGAGGACTATGGCTACACCTTC. As protein: CASTESRGEDYGYTF.

The rearrangement joins TRBV19 to TRBJ2-2; 9 bases are shared with TRBD1. V shed 6 bases and J 6 bases; nucleotides not matched to a gene: 5. Germline CDR1 is LNHDA and CDR2 is SQIVND (reference sequence). The CDR3 length is 14 residues. CDR3 loop: CASSAQGAPGELFF. CDR3 DNA sequence: TGTGCCAGTAGCGCACAGGGGGCCCCCGGGGAGCTGTTTTTT.

The chain couples TRBV28 to TRBJ2-4, with D perhaps matching TRBD1 (6 bases). This CDR3 spans 17 amino acids. V was clipped by 2 bases and J by 3 bases, with 17 bases between them. Germline V gene sequence: CDR1 MDHEN, CDR2 SYDVKM. CDR3 nucleotide sequence: TGTGCCAGCAGTTTAAGGTACAGGGTTGGTGGCAAAAACATTCAGTACTTC. Translated, it gives CASSLRYRVGGKNIQYF.

This clone came up a few times. This sequence joins TRBV27 and TRBJ2-7; D is undetermined. This CDR3 region has 13 residues. V was pared by 5 bases and J by 3 bases, with 11 bases between. Per germline, CDR1 MNHEY and CDR2 SMNVEV (reference sequence). The CDR3 region is CASSVGPLYEQYF. As DNA, the CDR3 is TGTGCCAGCAGTGTCGGGCCGCTCTACGAGCAGTACTTC.

This chain joins TRBV5-1 and TRBJ2-3, with D possibly being TRBD2 (6 bases). CDR3 length: 15 amino acids. V lost 4 bases and J lost 2, with 14 bases in between. Germline-derived CDR1 and CDR2 are SGHRS and YFSETQ. CDR3 coding DNA: TGCGCCAGCAGCCCCCCCGCGGGGCCCACAGATACGCAGTATTTT. The encoded protein is CASSPPAGPTDTQYF. Combining the CDR3 with reference TRBV5-1 and TRBJ2-3 gives the whole variable domain KAGVTQTPRYLIKTRGQQVTLSCSPISGHRSVSWYQQTPGQGLQFLFEYFSETQRNKGNFPGRFSGRQFSNSRSEMNVSTLELGDSALYLCASSPPAGPTDTQYFGPGTRLTVL.

This clone was detected only a few times. This sequence joins TRBV1 and TRBJ2-7; no check of the table's D call, TRBD2, against the DNA was made. TRBV1 is marked as a pseudogene. This CDR3 comprises 17 residues. As DNA, the CDR3 is TGCGCCAGCAGCCCCAGCAGACTAGCGGGGGAAGTGTACGAGCAGTACTTC. This codes for CASSPSRLAGEVYEQYF.

This clone was seen a handful of times. Other DNA sequences in this sample translate to the same CDR3. V usage is TRBV18 and J usage is TRBJ2-5, with a tentative D call TRBD2 (6 bases). Trimming removed 3 bases at V and 5 bases at J, with 10 bases between. Per germline, CDR1 KGHSH and CDR2 LQKENI. The CDR3 length is 13 residues. The CDR3 region has the DNA TGTGCCAGCTCACCGCGGGGTGGGGAGACCCAGTACTTC. It specifies CASSPRGGETQYF. Filled out from reference TRBV18 and TRBJ2-5, the complete variable domain reads NAGVMQNPRHLVRRRGQEARLRCSPMKGHSHVYWYRQLPEEGLKFMVYLQKENIIDESGMPKERFSAEFPKEGPSILRIQQVVRGDSAAYFCASSPRGGETQYFGPGTRLLVL.

V and J are TRBV10-2 and TRBJ2-1; D remains unclear. The CDR3 loop spans 13 amino acids. V was trimmed by 8 bases and J by 4 bases, leaving 12 bases between them. The V gene's germline CDR1 is WSHSY and CDR2 SAAADI. DNA of the CDR3: TGCGCCAGCGGAGTGGGAAGATACAATGAGCAGTTCTTC. Its protein product is CASGVGRYNEQFF.

This clone was found a few times. The V call is TRBV28, the J call TRBJ1-1; D unclear. V gave up 5 bases and J gave up 14 bases, with 18 bases separating them. The germline CDR1 and CDR2 sequences are MDHEN and SYDVKM. The CDR3 totals 12 residues. The CDR3 DNA sequence: TGTGCCAGCAGTACAATCCCAGACAACGGCTTCTTT. Its translation is CASSTIPDNGFF.